The 22 T cell receptor beta chains in this list originate from one sample, sequenced in a study of molecular identifiers for immune sequencing clone quantification. TCRdb re-derived calls from the PCR reads in MiXCR, one entry per CDR3 protein. This repertoire shows about 60,000 distinct CDR3 sequences, 15% to 20% found once; its top ten account for 1.4% to 1.5%. Sample: naive CD8+ T cells from blood, with Jurkat cell RNA spiked in. The subset denotes: FACS-sorted CD8+CD4-CCR7+CD45RA+ naive T cells. These TCRs come from a human donor in good health. Some libraries in this study had Jurkat cell RNA spiked in.

The chain has TRBV7-9 and TRBJ2-1; 11 bases agree with TRBD2. The germline CDR1 and CDR2 sequences are SEHNR and FQNEAQ (reference sequence). Trimming took 1 base from V and 8 from J; bases not matched to a gene: 4. The length of the CDR3 is 15 residues. In DNA form, the CDR3 reads TGTGCCAGCAGCTTAGGCCTAGCGGGAGGCTATGAGCAGTTCTTC. Its protein is CASSLGLAGGYEQFF.

This clonotype was seen only a few times. The CDR3 DNA reads TGCAGTGCTAGAGCCCCCTCCCCTAGCGGGAGCGGCACAGATACGCAGTATTTT. It encodes CSARAPSPSGSGTDTQYF. This chain uses TRBV20-1 with TRBJ2-3; 10 bases line up with TRBD2. This CDR3 is 18 amino acids long. CDR1 and CDR2 (germline): DFQATT, SNEGSKA (reference sequence). Trimming removed 1 base from V and 1 base from J; junction bases left unmatched: 11.

V is TRBV7-9 and J is TRBJ2-5; a weak D match, TRBD1 (6 bases). The V end lost 3 bases, the J end lost 1 base, and 9 bases lay between the germline ends. Germline CDR1 SEHNR, CDR2 FQNEAQ (reference sequence). This CDR3 has 14 residues. CDR3 in DNA: TGTGCCAGCAGCTTGCTAGGGGGCCAAGAGACCCAGTACTTC. Residues: CASSLLGGQETQYF.

In its sample, this clonotype was seen many times. The rearrangement joins TRBV4-3 to TRBJ2-7; no clear D. Trimming pared 0 bases from V and 6 bases from J, leaving 15 bases between. Germline CDR1 LGHNA, CDR2 YSLEER. CDR3 size: 15 residues. The CDR3 bases are TGCGCCAGCAGCCAAGACTTGAACGTGGGTCTCGAGCAGTACTTC. It translates to CASSQDLNVGLEQYF.

This clonotype was observed at least ten times. The rearrangement uses TRBV28 and TRBJ1-1; D might be TRBD1 (5 bases). The CDR3 loop spans 17 amino acids. Trimming took off 8 bases at V and 1 base at J, with 23 bases between the two ends. Germline lookup yields CDR1 MDHEN and CDR2 SYDVKM. CDR3 nucleotides: TGTGCCAGCGCCCTTCGGTGGGGCGCTGGGAGGAACACTGAAGCTTTCTTT. As protein: CASALRWGAGRNTEAFF.

In its sample, this clonotype was seen a few times. CDR3 in amino acids: CSVDFEAGQGAYEQYF. DNA for the CDR3: TGCAGCGTGGACTTTGAAGCGGGACAGGGAGCCTACGAGCAGTACTTC. The chain couples TRBV29-1 to TRBJ2-7; 9 bases fit TRBD1. This CDR3 has 16 amino acids. Per the germline V gene, CDR1 is SQVTM and CDR2 is ANQGSEA. V shed 6 bases, J shed 2 bases, and the junction held 14 bases outside the gene matches.

This clonotype was counted at least ten times. The chain recombines TRBV7-4 with TRBJ2-7, with 15 bases aligning to TRBD2. CDR1 is SGHVT, CDR2 SQSDAQ, per germline. This CDR3 is built from 15 residues. V dropped 5 bases and J dropped 5; count of bases not matched to a gene: 4. The DNA of the CDR3 is TGTGCCAGCAGCGTAGGACTAGCGGGAGGGGACGAGCAGTACTTC. It yields the protein CASSVGLAGGDEQYF.

With regard to this clonotype: This may stem from a read error, because a much larger clone lies one nucleotide away. The chain is built from TRBV7-3 and TRBJ1-2; tentative D call: TRBD1 (6 bases). Germline V lookup: CDR1 SGHTA, CDR2 FQGTGA. The CDR3 runs to 17 residues. With 6 bases removed from V and 2 bases from J, the gap between germline ends came to 22 bases. Written as DNA, the CDR3 is TGTGCCAGCAGAGGTCCCGGGACAACCACGCTAAACTATGGCTACACCTTC. This translates into CASRGPGTTTLNYGYTF.

As for this clonotype: A junction end diverges from the germline sequence, so it may reflect a read error. The chain is built from TRBV11-2 and TRBJ2-7; 11 nucleotides line up with TRBD2. Germline V CDR1 and CDR2: SGHAT, FQNNGV. This CDR3 is built from 14 residues. The CDR3 is CTSSSLAGAREQYF. CDR3 DNA: TGTACCAGCAGCTCACTAGCGGGAGCTCGCGAGCAGTACTTC.

Remarks on this clonotype: A much larger clone differs from this one at a single base, so this may be a read error. Since no conserved phenylalanine or tryptophan closes the CDR3, a read error is the likely cause. The rearrangement links TRBV2 to TRBJ2-3; D unclear. V lost 8 bases, J lost 2 bases, and 11 bases lay in between. The CDR3 totals 13 residues. Per germline, CDR1 SNHLY and CDR2 FYNNEI. DNA of the CDR3: TGTGCCAGCGAGCAGCTGATCACAGATACGCAGTATCTT. Protein: CASEQLITDTQYL.

A word on this clonotype: This could be a read error, since a much larger clone is one nucleotide away. The chain couples TRBV3-1 to TRBJ2-1, with 9 nucleotides matching TRBD2. V was pared by 7 bases and J by 7 bases, with 20 bases of the junction left unmatched. CDR1 LGHDT and CDR2 YNNKEL come from the germline V gene (reference sequence). This CDR3 comprises 18 residues. CDR3 nucleotides: TGTGCCAGCACCTCTGGGATTAGCGGGAGTAATCCGTTAAATGAGCAGTTCTTC. This sequence encodes CASTSGISGSNPLNEQFF.

This clonotype came up many times. This chain links TRBV19 with TRBJ2-1, with 10 bases that match TRBD1. The germline gives CDR1 LNHDA, CDR2 SQIVND (reference sequence). The CDR3 has 14 amino acids. J was trimmed by 7 bases and V by 7 bases; bases with no gene match: 7. The CDR3 region is CASTPGQGWNEQFF. CDR3 in DNA: TGTGCCAGTACACCGGGACAGGGGTGGAATGAGCAGTTCTTC.

As concerns this clonotype: A much bigger clone sits one base away, suggesting this may be a read error. J is TRBJ1-1 and V is TRBV2; D is unclear. Germline-derived CDR1 and CDR2 are SNHLY and FYNNEI. V shed 8 bases and J shed 0 bases, with 7 bases lying between them. The CDR3 is 12 amino acids. The CDR3 sequence: CASGDLNTEAFF. The CDR3 coding sequence is TGTGCCAGCGGGGATTTGAACACTGAAGCTTTCTTT.

This clonotype was observed a handful of times. This may stem from a read error, because a much larger clone lies one nucleotide away. The J gene is TRBJ1-1, the V gene TRBV6-5, with TRBD1 matching over 10 bases. Trimming cost V 2 bases and J 4 bases; bases outside gene matches: 1. Germline values: CDR1 MNHEY, CDR2 SVGAGI. The CDR3 is made up of 14 amino acids. CDR3 sequence (DNA): TGTGCCAGCAGTTACGGGACAGGGGCCACTGAAGCTTTCTTT. Protein sequence: CASSYGTGATEAFF.

Ten or more counts support this clonotype. The J gene is TRBJ2-7, the V gene TRBV29-1; TRBD1 is a possible D gene (7 bases). Trimming left V 7 bases short and J 3 bases short, with 16 bases between. The germline CDR1 and CDR2 sequences are SQVTM and ANQGSEA. This CDR3 spans 13 amino acids. The CDR3 coding sequence is TGCAGCGCCTCGACAGGGAGGTACTACGAGCAGTACTTC. Encoded protein: CSASTGRYYEQYF.

On this clonotype: Compared with germline, one end of the junction differs, possibly owing to a read error. The chain combines TRBV9 with TRBJ1-1; D is unclear. The CDR3 is 15 residues long. CDR1 is SGDLS, CDR2 YYNGEE, per germline. CDR3 coding DNA: TGTGCCAGCAGCCACGGGCAGTCACTGAACACTGAAGCTTCCTTT. Residues: CASSHGQSLNTEASF.

Concerning this clonotype itself: An end of the junction does not agree with germline; a read error may underlie this. The V gene is TRBV5-5, the J gene TRBJ2-2; the match to TRBD1 covers 9 bases. Germline V gene sequence: CDR1 SGHKS, CDR2 YYEKEE (reference sequence). This CDR3 has 19 residues. As DNA, the CDR3 is TGTGTCAGCAGCGTCGGGACAGGGTCTATAGTTTCCAACACCGGGGAGCTGTTTTTT. Its translation: CVSSVGTGSIVSNTGELFF. The full variable domain, completed using reference TRBV5-5 and TRBJ2-2, is DAGVTQSPTHLIKTRGQQVTLRCSPISGHKSVSWYQQVLGQGPQFIFQYYEKEERGRGNFPDRFSARQFPNYSSELNVNALLLGDSALYLCVSSVGTGSIVSNTGELFFGEGSRLTVL.

This clonotype was picked up many times. The V call is TRBV7-2, the J call TRBJ2-5; 8 bases are a match to TRBD1. Trimming at V came to 1 base and at J to 7 bases, leaving 8 bases not matched to a gene. Germline CDR1 is SGHTA and CDR2 is FQGNSA. This CDR3 has 15 amino acids. CDR3 nucleotide sequence: TGTGCCAGCAGCTTAGGGACAGGGTTGCATAGGACCCAGTACTTC. Encoded protein: CASSLGTGLHRTQYF. Based on the CDR3 plus reference TRBV7-2 and TRBJ2-5, the full variable domain is GAGVSQSPSNKVTEKGKDVELRCDPISGHTALYWYRQSLGQGLEFLIYFQGNSAPDKSGLPSDRFSAERTGGSVSTLTIQRTQQEDSAVYLCASSLGTGLHRTQYFGPGTRLLVL.

With respect to this clonotype: Being one base from a much bigger clone, this may be a read error. The chain couples TRBV7-9 to TRBJ2-5; D is unresolved. The CDR3 extends over 12 amino acids. In germline, CDR1 is SEHNR, CDR2 FQNEAQ (reference sequence). Trimming shortened V by 8 bases and J by 5 bases, and 12 bases separated the two germline ends. CDR3 residues: CASGPPLETQYF. CDR3 in DNA: TGTGCCAGCGGCCCCCCACTGGAGACCCAGTACTTC.

This clonotype was counted many times. The chain joins TRBV15 to TRBJ2-3; D not certain. The germline V gene encodes CDR1 LNHNV and CDR2 YYDKDF (reference sequence). With 0 bases removed from V and 0 bases from J, the gap between germline ends came to 13 bases. CDR3 size: 17 residues. The CDR3 DNA reads as TGTGCCACCAGCAGAGATTCGGCGTACTCTAGCACAGATACGCAGTATTTT. Protein product: CATSRDSAYSSTDTQYF.

This clonotype was observed many times. The rearrangement uses TRBV18 and TRBJ2-7; D unclear. Germline CDR1 is KGHSH and CDR2 is LQKENI. The CDR3 length is 13 residues. V lost 0 bases and J lost 4, with 7 bases in between. CDR3 coding DNA: TGTGCCAGCTCACCACCGGCAGTTTACGAGCAGTACTTC. It yields the protein CASSPPAVYEQYF.

This clonotype was counted between two and nine times. Since a much larger clone is just one base distant, this may be a read error. CDR3 DNA sequence: TGTGCCAGCGGCTTAGCGGGAGCATACGAGCAGTACTTC. This gives the protein CASGLAGAYEQYF. The chain recombines TRBV11-3 with TRBJ2-7, with 9 bases aligning to TRBD2. Germline V gene lookup returns CDR1 SGHNT and CDR2 YENEEA. The CDR3 covers 13 residues.